This T cell receptor beta chain was sequenced during a study of siplizumab effects on memory and regulatory T cells. Study results and limitations: The majority of clones, roughly 75-97% of proliferating CD4+ or CD8+ clones, lacked an assignable naive or memory phenotype.

This CDR3 contains 14 residues. The V and J ends lost 1 base and 11 bases respectively, with 15 bases between them. Germline V gene sequence: CDR1 MDHEN, CDR2 SYDVKM. Concerning this clone: The antigen is undetermined.

Sequencing was performed with immunoSEQ multiplex PCR; in TCRdb, only in-frame clones are kept and a portion is missing. Here the sample spans around 110,000 clones, 94% being singletons. The chain uses TRBV28 and TRBJ1-5, with no clear D. Sequencing input: non-Treg CD4+ T cells sorted from blood. The TCR was taken from a human donor in good health. As DNA, the CDR3 is TGTGCCAGCAGTTTATCCCGACGAGGCCAGGCCCAGCATTTT. This codes for CASSLSRRGQAQHF.